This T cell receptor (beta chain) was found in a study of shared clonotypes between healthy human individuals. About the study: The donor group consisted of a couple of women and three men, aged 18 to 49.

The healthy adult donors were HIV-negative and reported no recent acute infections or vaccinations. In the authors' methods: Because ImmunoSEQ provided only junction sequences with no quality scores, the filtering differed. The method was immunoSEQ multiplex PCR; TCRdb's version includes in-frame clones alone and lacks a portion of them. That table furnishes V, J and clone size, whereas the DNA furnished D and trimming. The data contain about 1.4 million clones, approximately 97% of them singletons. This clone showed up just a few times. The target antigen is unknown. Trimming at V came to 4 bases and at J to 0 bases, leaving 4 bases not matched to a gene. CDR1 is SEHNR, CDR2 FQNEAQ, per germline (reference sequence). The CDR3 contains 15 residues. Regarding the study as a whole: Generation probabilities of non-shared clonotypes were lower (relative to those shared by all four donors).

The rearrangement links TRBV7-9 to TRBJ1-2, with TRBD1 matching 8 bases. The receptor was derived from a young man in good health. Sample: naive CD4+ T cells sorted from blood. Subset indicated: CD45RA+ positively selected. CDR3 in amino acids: CASSSNRGSNYGYTF. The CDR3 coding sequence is TGTGCCAGCAGCTCGAACAGGGGGTCTAACTATGGCTACACCTTC.